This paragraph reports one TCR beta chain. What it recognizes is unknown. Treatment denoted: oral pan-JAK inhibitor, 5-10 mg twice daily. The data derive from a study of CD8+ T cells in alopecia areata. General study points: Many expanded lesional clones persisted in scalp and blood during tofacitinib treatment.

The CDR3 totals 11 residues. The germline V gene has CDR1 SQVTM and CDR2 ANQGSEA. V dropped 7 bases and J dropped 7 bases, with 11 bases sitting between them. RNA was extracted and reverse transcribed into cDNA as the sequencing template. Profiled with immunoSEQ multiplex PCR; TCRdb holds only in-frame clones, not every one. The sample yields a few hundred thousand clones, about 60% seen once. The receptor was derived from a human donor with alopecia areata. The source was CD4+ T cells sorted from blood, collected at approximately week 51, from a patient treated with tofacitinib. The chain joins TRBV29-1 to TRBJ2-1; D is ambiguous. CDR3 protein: CSALLGNEQFF. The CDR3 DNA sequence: TGCAGCGCCTTGTTAGGGAATGAGCAGTTCTTC.